This is a list of T cell receptor beta chains from one sample in a study of post-analysis software for immune sequencing data. TCRdb re-called the PCR reads through MiXCR, storing one row per CDR3 protein. The sample holds about 800,000 distinct CDR3 sequences, 25% to 30% seen once. The specimen was blood. Receptors originate from a girl aged 5 to 17 with multiple sclerosis. Each CDR3 is given with its conserved first and last residue. Fields, in order: D gene, clone size, J gene, V gene, CDR3 DNA, CDR3 protein. A D gene is named only where the DNA matches it firmly. Part of the rows lack a size; the others show once, few, many or a class for expanded clones.

d_call: .
clone_size: few
j_call: TRBJ2-5
v_call: TRBV2
cdr3_nt: TGTGCCAGCTCGGTGCCGCAAGGGGAGACCCAGTACTTC
cdr3_aa: CASSVPQGETQYF

d_call: .
clone_size: .
j_call: TRBJ1-2
v_call: TRBV10-3
cdr3_nt: TGTGCCATCAGTGAGTCTAGGACAGAAAAATATGGCTACACCTTC
cdr3_aa: CAISESRTEKYGYTF

d_call: .
clone_size: .
j_call: TRBJ1-1
v_call: TRBV28
cdr3_nt: TGTGCCAGCAGTTTAAGTGGCCACCCCGGGGCTTTCTTT
cdr3_aa: CASSLSGHPGAFF

d_call: TRBD1
clone_size: .
j_call: TRBJ1-6
v_call: TRBV9
cdr3_nt: TGTGCCAGCAGTCCGGGACAGCTTAATTCACCCCTCCACTTT
cdr3_aa: CASSPGQLNSPLHF

d_call: .
clone_size: .
j_call: TRBJ1-6
v_call: TRBV19
cdr3_nt: TGTGCCAGTAGTAGCGGCTATTCACCCCTCCACTTT
cdr3_aa: CASSSGYSPLHF

d_call: .
clone_size: many
j_call: TRBJ2-1
v_call: TRBV29-1
cdr3_nt: TGCAGCGTTGAAACCCGGCGGGGCCGGAATGAGCAGTTCTTC
cdr3_aa: CSVETRRGRNEQFF

d_call: .
clone_size: .
j_call: TRBJ2-5
v_call: TRBV5-5
cdr3_nt: TGTGCCAGCAGCTTGTATTATGGGGAGACCCAGTACTTC
cdr3_aa: CASSLYYGETQYF

d_call: .
clone_size: few
j_call: TRBJ2-4
v_call: TRBV24-1
cdr3_nt: TGTGCCACCAGTGACCGACGGACAGGGAGGGACATTCAGTACTTC
cdr3_aa: CATSDRRTGRDIQYF

d_call: TRBD2
clone_size: .
j_call: TRBJ2-3
v_call: TRBV27
cdr3_nt: TGTGCCAGCAGGCCTAGCGGGACTAGCACAGATACGCAGTATTTT
cdr3_aa: CASRPSGTSTDTQYF

d_call: .
clone_size: many
j_call: TRBJ1-2
v_call: TRBV24-1
cdr3_nt: TGTGCCACCAGTGACCCTGGACAGACCTATGGCTACACCTTC
cdr3_aa: CATSDPGQTYGYTF